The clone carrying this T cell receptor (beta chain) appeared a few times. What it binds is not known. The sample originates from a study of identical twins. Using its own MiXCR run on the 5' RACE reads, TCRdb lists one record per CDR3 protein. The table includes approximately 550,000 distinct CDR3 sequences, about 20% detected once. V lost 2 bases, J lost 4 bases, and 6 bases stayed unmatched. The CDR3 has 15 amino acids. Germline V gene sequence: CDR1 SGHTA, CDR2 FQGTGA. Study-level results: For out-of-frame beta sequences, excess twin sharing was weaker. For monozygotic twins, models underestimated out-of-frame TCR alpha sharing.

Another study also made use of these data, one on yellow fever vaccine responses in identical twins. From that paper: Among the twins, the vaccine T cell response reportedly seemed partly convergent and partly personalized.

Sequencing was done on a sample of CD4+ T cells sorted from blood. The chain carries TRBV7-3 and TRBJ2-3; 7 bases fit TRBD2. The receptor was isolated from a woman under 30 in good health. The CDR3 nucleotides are TGTGCCAGCAGCTTAGGCGGGAGAATTTCAGATACGCAGTATTTT. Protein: CASSLGGRISDTQYF.